The 29 T cell receptor beta chains listed next were all sequenced from one sample in a study of control samples from healthy donors and cancer patients. TCRdb's copy holds only in-frame clones and misses some; the assay was immunoSEQ multiplex PCR. The table lists over 90,000 clones, just over 90% of them singletons. Sequencing was carried out using blood. Receptors originate from a woman under 30 in good health.

V gene TRBV25-1 combines with J gene TRBJ1-1, with D hard to call. The CDR3 sequence is 13 residues long. The V and J ends lost 7 bases and 0 bases respectively, with 9 bases between them. CDR1 is MGHDK, CDR2 SYGVNS, per germline. In DNA form, the CDR3 reads TGTGCCAGCATCCTTTCACTGAACACTGAAGCTTTCTTT. This translates into CASILSLNTEAFF. Full variable domain (remainder filled in from reference TRBV25-1 and TRBJ1-1): EADIYQTPRYLVIGTGKKITLECSQTMGHDKMYWYQQDPGMELHLIHYSYGVNSTEKGDLSSESTVSRIRTEHFPLTLESARPSHTSQYLCASILSLNTEAFFGQGTRLTVV.

The chain is built from TRBV7-3 and TRBJ1-2; 7 positions agree with TRBD1. V lost 3 bases and J lost 7; bases outside the gene matches: 8. CDR1 and CDR2 from the germline V gene are SGHTA and FQGTGA. The CDR3 sequence is 14 residues long. This CDR3 reads CASSFGDREAGYTF. CDR3 sequence (DNA): TGTGCCAGCAGCTTTGGAGACAGGGAAGCTGGCTACACCTTC. The full variable domain, its missing parts supplied by reference TRBV7-3 and TRBJ1-2, is GAGVSQTPSNKVTEKGKYVELRCDPISGHTALYWYRQSLGQGPEFLIYFQGTGAADDSGLPNDRFFAVRPEGSVSTLKIQRTERGDSAVYLCASSFGDREAGYTFGSGTRLTVV.

The chain links TRBV29-1 to TRBJ2-1; 7 bases align to TRBD2. Germline CDR1 and CDR2: SQVTM and ANQGSEA. The CDR3 loop spans 15 amino acids. The V segment lost 4 bases and the J segment 0 bases; nucleotides outside the gene matches: 6. CDR3 DNA: TGCAGCGTTGTATTGTGGGAGGGCTCCTACAATGAGCAGTTCTTC. This codes for CSVVLWEGSYNEQFF.

The CDR3 region is CSVVQGSDTQYF. The CDR3 DNA reads as TGCAGCGTTGTCCAGGGATCAGATACGCAGTATTTT. J is TRBJ2-3 and V is TRBV29-1; D perhaps matches TRBD1 (5 bases). The CDR3 consists of 12 residues. Germline CDR1 and CDR2: SQVTM and ANQGSEA. With 4 bases removed from V and 4 bases from J, the gap between germline ends came to 9 bases.

The V and J genes are TRBV6-5 and TRBJ2-1; 11 bases are a match to TRBD2. Germline CDR1 reads MNHEY; CDR2 reads SVGAGI. The trim removed 1 base at V and 6 bases at J, leaving 5 bases unmatched. The CDR3 loop spans 16 amino acids. CDR3 coding DNA: TGTGCCAGCAGTTACTTGACTAGCGGGACCTCCAATGAGCAGTTCTTC. This codes for CASSYLTSGTSNEQFF.

Concerning this clone: Other DNA sequences in this specimen translate into the identical CDR3. The chain joins TRBV7-2 to TRBJ1-6; D unclear. Germline CDR1 and CDR2: SGHTA and FQGNSA. With 1 base removed from V and 1 base from J, the gap between germline ends came to 11 bases. This CDR3 has 17 residues. The CDR3 region is CASSLGPRGSYNSPLHF. The CDR3 DNA reads TGTGCCAGCAGCTTAGGACCACGAGGGTCCTATAATTCACCCCTCCACTTT.

The V gene is TRBV7-9, the J gene TRBJ1-1; D is ambiguous. In germline, CDR1 is SEHNR, CDR2 FQNEAQ (reference sequence). The length of the CDR3 is 12 residues. Trimming took off 4 bases at V and 8 bases at J, with 11 bases between the two ends. CDR3 sequence reads: CASSSIRSEAFF. The CDR3 DNA reads TGTGCCAGCAGCTCCATTCGATCCGAAGCTTTCTTT. Together with reference TRBV7-9 and TRBJ1-1, the CDR3 gives the full variable domain: DTGVSQNPRHKITKRGQNVTFRCDPISEHNRLYWYRQTLGQGPEFLTYFQNEAQLEKSRLLSDRFSAERPKGSFSTLEIQRTEQGDSAMYLCASSSIRSEAFFGQGTRLTVV.

Concerning this clone: In the same sample, other DNA sequences code for this CDR3. The chain is built from TRBV7-9 and TRBJ1-1, with D possibly being TRBD1 (5 bases). The V end lost 5 bases, the J end lost 5 bases, and 12 bases lay between the germline ends. The CDR3 loop spans 13 amino acids. The germline gives CDR1 SEHNR, CDR2 FQNEAQ (reference sequence). The CDR3 here is CASSLGTATEAFF. Written as DNA, the CDR3 is TGTGCCAGCAGCCTCGGGACTGCTACTGAAGCTTTCTTT. The whole variable domain, remainder taken from reference TRBV7-9 and TRBJ1-1, is DTGVSQNPRHKITKRGQNVTFRCDPISEHNRLYWYRQTLGQGPEFLTYFQNEAQLEKSRLLSDRFSAERPKGSFSTLEIQRTEQGDSAMYLCASSLGTATEAFFGQGTRLTVV.

The chain joins TRBV4-3 to TRBJ1-1; a possible D gene is TRBD1 (5 bases). The CDR3 is made up of 14 amino acids. V dropped 0 bases and J dropped 4 bases, with 9 bases sitting between them. CDR1 LGHNA and CDR2 YSLEER come from the germline V gene. The CDR3, as DNA: TGCGCCAGCAGCCAAGACAGGGATGGCACTGAAGCTTTCTTT. It translates to CASSQDRDGTEAFF.

V usage is TRBV14 and J usage is TRBJ2-1; TRBD2 agrees at 8 bases. The CDR3 runs to 13 residues. The V segment lost 6 bases and the J segment 5 bases; nucleotides outside the gene matches: 3. The germline V gene encodes CDR1 SGHDN and CDR2 FVKESK. CDR3 amino acids: CASRLSGDNEQFF. CDR3 nucleotides: TGTGCCAGCAGGCTTAGCGGGGACAATGAGCAGTTCTTC.

Notes on this clone: One junction end disagrees with the germline gene, perhaps due to a read error. The V call is TRBV7-7, the J call TRBJ2-5; 9 bases line up with TRBD1. Germline CDR1 is SSHAT and CDR2 is FNYEAQ (reference sequence). The CDR3 runs 15 residues. The CDR3 bases are TGTGCTAGCAGTTCAACAGGACAGGGGCCAGAGACCCAGTACTTC. This translates into CASSSTGQGPETQYF.

The chain joins TRBV6-5 to TRBJ1-2; the match to TRBD1 covers 7 bases. The V and J ends lost 7 bases and 2 bases, in that order; junction bases with no gene match: 4. This CDR3 has 13 amino acids. CDR1 is MNHEY and CDR2 is SVGAGI in the germline V gene. The CDR3 sequence: CASNTGANYGYTF. For the CDR3, the DNA is TGTGCCAGCAACACAGGGGCCAACTATGGCTACACCTTC.

V is TRBV4-2 and J is TRBJ2-2, with TRBD2 matching over 14 bases. There are 18 residues in the CDR3. Germline loops: CDR1 LGHNA, CDR2 YNFKEQ. V dropped 4 bases and J dropped 7; count of bases not matched to a gene: 11. This CDR3 is CASSPRLAGGPGGGELFF. The CDR3 DNA reads as TGTGCCAGCAGCCCCCGACTAGCGGGAGGGCCGGGGGGCGGGGAGCTGTTTTTT.

The V gene is TRBV23-1, the J gene TRBJ2-4; 7 bases agree with TRBD1. TRBV23-1 is labeled an ORF, and its function is uncertain. The CDR3 contains 15 residues. Unmatched junction bases numbered 11, after V lost 6 bases and J lost 6 bases. CDR3 sequence reads: CASRKQGSVGNIQYF. DNA of the CDR3: TGCGCCAGCAGGAAACAGGGGTCGGTTGGAAACATTCAGTACTTC.

The J gene is TRBJ2-5, the V gene TRBV19, with 7 bases lining up with TRBD1. The CDR3 consists of 13 residues. Germline V lookup: CDR1 LNHDA, CDR2 SQIVND (reference sequence). The junction had 6 bases not matched to a gene; V was cut back by 7 bases and J by 4 bases. CDR3 coding DNA: TGTGCCAGTAATCCACAGGGGAGAGAGACCCAGTACTTC. Residues: CASNPQGRETQYF.

The CDR3 sequence: CASSVDIPRGDIGQFF. The CDR3 DNA is TGTGCCAGCAGCGTAGACATCCCGCGGGGGGATATTGGGCAGTTCTTC. This sequence joins TRBV9 and TRBJ2-1; TRBD2 matches at 8 bases. CDR3 length: 16 amino acids. Germline V gene data show CDR1 as SGDLS and CDR2 as YYNGEE. The ends lost 0 bases at V and 12 bases at J; junction bases unmatched: 14.

The chain has TRBV29-1 and TRBJ2-7, with D tentatively TRBD2 (5 bases). Germline CDR1 reads SQVTM; CDR2 reads ANQGSEA. The CDR3 has 13 residues. V was shortened by 5 bases and J by 0 bases, with 11 bases between the two germline ends. The CDR3: CSVPIEGSYEQYF. CDR3 bases: TGCAGCGTTCCAATAGAGGGCTCCTACGAGCAGTACTTC.

This chain links TRBV11-3 with TRBJ1-5; no firm D call. Germline lookup yields CDR1 SGHNT and CDR2 YENEEA. The CDR3 loop spans 13 amino acids. V was trimmed by 3 bases and J by 5 bases, leaving 8 bases between them. The CDR3 region is CASSFTPDQPQHF. CDR3 in DNA: TGTGCCAGCAGCTTTACTCCAGATCAGCCCCAGCATTTT.

CDR3 region: CASSFPAGGTAGELFF. As DNA, the CDR3 is TGTGCCAGCAGTTTCCCCGCCGGGGGCACCGCCGGGGAGCTGTTTTTT. V usage is TRBV27 and J usage is TRBJ2-2; tentatively, D is TRBD1 or TRBD2 (6 bases each). The CDR3 extends over 16 amino acids. The germline gives CDR1 MNHEY, CDR2 SMNVEV (reference sequence). V was clipped by 3 bases and J by 6 bases, with 17 bases between them.

This chain joins TRBV27 and TRBJ1-5; D might be TRBD1 (5 bases). The CDR3 is 15 amino acids. Trimming cost V 0 bases and J 6 bases, with 12 bases left between them. Germline loops: CDR1 MNHEY, CDR2 SMNVEV (reference sequence). The CDR3 DNA follows: TGTGCCAGCAGTTTATCGGTCGGGACGGGTCAGCCCCAGCATTTT. Amino acid sequence: CASSLSVGTGQPQHF.

The chain recombines TRBV30 with TRBJ1-1; the D is unclear. This CDR3 has 13 residues. The ends were cut back, 4 bases at V and 2 bases at J, with 11 bases in the middle. Germline V lookup: CDR1 GTSNPN, CDR2 SVGIG (reference sequence). CDR3 in DNA: TGTGCCTGGACTTTTAGGGTAAACACTGAAGCTTTCTTT. Protein: CAWTFRVNTEAFF.

This clone was counted once. The chain has TRBV9 and TRBJ2-3; maybe TRBD1 (5 bases). The germline V gene has CDR1 SGDLS and CDR2 YYNGEE. Deletions cut 4 bases from V and 5 bases from J, with 8 bases between. This CDR3 has 12 residues. The CDR3 sequence: CASSIGVDTQYF. CDR3 DNA sequence: TGTGCCAGCAGCATAGGGGTAGATACGCAGTATTTT.

Only one count was recorded for this clone. The J gene is TRBJ1-5, the V gene TRBV7-2; TRBD1 agrees at 10 bases. V was clipped by 4 bases and J by 3 bases; unmatched bases: 9. The CDR3 length is 17 residues. Germline assignment: CDR1 SGHTA and CDR2 FQGNSA. The CDR3 spells CASSWIGTGVSNQPQHF. The CDR3 region has the DNA TGTGCCAGCAGCTGGATTGGGACAGGGGTATCCAATCAGCCCCAGCATTTT.

The chain uses TRBV7-9 and TRBJ2-1; the D gene is possibly TRBD1 (6 bases). The CDR3 runs to 12 residues. Trimming cost V 4 bases and J 7 bases, with 8 bases left between them. From germline, CDR1 is SEHNR and CDR2 FQNEAQ (reference sequence). Here the CDR3 reads CASSSQGNEQFF. Here the CDR3 DNA reads TGTGCCAGCAGCTCGCAGGGGAATGAGCAGTTCTTC.

The gene calls are TRBV7-7 and TRBJ2-5, with 7 positions matching TRBD2. Germline CDR1 and CDR2: SSHAT and FNYEAQ (reference sequence). The CDR3 contains 13 residues. J was trimmed by 5 bases and V by 6 bases; bases with no gene match: 6. This CDR3 reads CASSSGLMETQYF. CDR3 coding DNA: TGTGCCAGCAGTTCGGGACTAATGGAGACCCAGTACTTC. The entire variable domain, with the rest obtained from reference TRBV7-7 and TRBJ2-5, is as follows: GAGVSQSPRYKVTKRGQDVTLRCDPISSHATLYWYQQALGQGPEFLTYFNYEAQPDKSGLPSDRFSAERPEGSISTLTIQRTEQRDSAMYRCASSSGLMETQYFGPGTRLLVL.

The rearrangement uses TRBV2 and TRBJ1-5; a possible D gene is TRBD1 (5 bases). The CDR3 is 14 amino acids. With 7 bases removed from V and 5 bases from J, the gap between germline ends came to 15 bases. The V gene's germline CDR1 is SNHLY and CDR2 FYNNEI. Here the CDR3 DNA reads TGTGCCAGCAACGGGGCAGGGCGCGATCAGCCCCAGCATTTT. As protein: CASNGAGRDQPQHF. Filled out from reference TRBV2 and TRBJ1-5, the complete variable domain reads EPEVTQTPSHQVTQMGQEVILRCVPISNHLYFYWYRQILGQKVEFLVSFYNNEISEKSEIFDDQFSVERPDGSNFTLKIRSTKLEDSAMYFCASNGAGRDQPQHFGDGTRLSIL.

The chain joins TRBV6-6 to TRBJ2-4, with D perhaps being TRBD1 or TRBD2 (5 bases each). The CDR3 extends over 15 amino acids. Trimming took off 2 bases at V and 3 bases at J, with 11 bases between the two ends. The germline CDR1 and CDR2 sequences are MNHNY and SVGAGI (reference sequence). The CDR3 nucleotides read TGTGCCAGCAGTTACGAGGGGAATAGCAAAAACATTCAGTACTTC. Its translation: CASSYEGNSKNIQYF.

The genes are TRBV4-1 and TRBJ2-7; TRBD1 agrees at 10 bases. The germline V gene encodes CDR1 MGHRA and CDR2 YSYEKL. The CDR3 loop spans 15 amino acids. V gave up 0 bases and J gave up 4 bases; unmatched junction bases: 3. Written as DNA, the CDR3 is TGCGCCAGCAGCCAAGAAGGGACAGGGGTTTACGAGCAGTACTTC. Its protein product is CASSQEGTGVYEQYF.

The rearrangement uses TRBV3-1 (or the pseudogene TRBV3-2) and TRBJ1-1; D gene unclear. V lost 0 bases to trimming and J lost 6 bases, with 14 bases between them. The CDR3 spans 15 residues. Germline V lookup: CDR1 LGHDT, CDR2 YNNKEL (reference sequence). The CDR3 sequence is CASSQEALRAPEAFF. CDR3 DNA: TGTGCCAGCAGCCAAGAGGCCCTGAGGGCCCCTGAAGCTTTCTTT.